This paragraph reports one TCR beta chain. This specimen belongs to a study of blood T cell repertoires in COVID-19. Across the whole study: Nucleic acid was either cDNA or gDNA, and it came from T cells, B-cell-depleted T cells, or PBMCs.

Seattle researchers signed up patients amid active infection and tracked them longitudinally. The CDR3 runs 14 residues. Losses at the gene ends were 3 bases for V and 4 bases for J; bases not matched to a gene: 5. From germline, CDR1 is SGHNT and CDR2 YYREEE (reference sequence). Profiled with immunoSEQ multiplex PCR; TCRdb holds only in-frame clones, not every one. The table records around 300,000 clones, more than 85% of them present only once. The chain couples TRBV5-4 to TRBJ2-5, with 8 bases aligning to TRBD1. This receptor was taken from a woman aged 25 to 39 with COVID-19, enrolled during active disease. The sequencing input was peripheral blood. This chain's CDR3 is CASSSQGARETQYF. For the CDR3, the DNA is TGTGCCAGCAGCTCCCAGGGGGCCAGAGAGACCCAGTACTTC.